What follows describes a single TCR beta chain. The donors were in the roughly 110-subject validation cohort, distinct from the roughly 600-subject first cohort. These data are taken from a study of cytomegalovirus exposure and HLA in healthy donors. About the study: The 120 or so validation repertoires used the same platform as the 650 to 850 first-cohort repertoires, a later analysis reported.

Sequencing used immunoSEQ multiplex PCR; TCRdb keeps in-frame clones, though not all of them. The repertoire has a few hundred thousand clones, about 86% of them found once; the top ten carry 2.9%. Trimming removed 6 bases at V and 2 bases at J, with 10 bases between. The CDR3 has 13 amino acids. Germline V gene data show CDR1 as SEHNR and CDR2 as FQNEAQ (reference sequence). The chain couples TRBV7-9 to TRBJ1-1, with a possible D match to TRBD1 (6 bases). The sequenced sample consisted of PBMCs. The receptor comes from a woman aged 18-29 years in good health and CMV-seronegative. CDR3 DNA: TGTGCCAGCAGGACAGGAGATAACACTGAAGCTTTCTTT. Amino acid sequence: CASRTGDNTEAFF. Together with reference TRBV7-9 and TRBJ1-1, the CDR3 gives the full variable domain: DTGVSQNPRHKITKRGQNVTFRCDPISEHNRLYWYRQTLGQGPEFLTYFQNEAQLEKSRLLSDRFSAERPKGSFSTLEIQRTEQGDSAMYLCASRTGDNTEAFFGQGTRLTVV.